These 30 T cell receptor beta chains were all obtained from the same sample, sequenced in a study of OX40 agonist ivuxolimab in advanced cancers. TCRdb keeps only in-frame clones here, not all; method: immunoSEQ multiplex PCR. The sample contains fewer than 75,000 clones, roughly 87% of which appear only once. The input for sequencing was CD4+ or CD8+ T cells sorted from blood, taken in a trial of the OX40 agonist ivuxolimab. These receptors were taken from an adult with an advanced solid tumor such as melanoma, head and neck, liver or kidney cancer.

The rearrangement uses TRBV5-6 and TRBJ1-2; D is unclear. This CDR3 has 14 residues. Trimming removed 1 base from V and 2 bases from J, with 9 bases in between. Per germline, CDR1 SGHDT and CDR2 YYEEEE. The CDR3 DNA reads as TGTGCCAGCAGCTTGTCGGGGAGGAACTATGGCTACACCTTC. Protein product: CASSLSGRNYGYTF.

The rearrangement links TRBV7-3 to TRBJ1-1; D is undetermined. The CDR3 extends over 13 amino acids. Trimming pared 2 bases from V and 4 bases from J, leaving 8 bases between. The germline CDR1 and CDR2 sequences are SGHTA and FQGTGA. The CDR3 here is CASSLEWGTEAFF. The CDR3 region has the DNA TGTGCCAGCAGCTTAGAGTGGGGCACTGAAGCTTTCTTT.

The rearrangement joins TRBV19 to TRBJ2-1; D perhaps matches TRBD2 (6 bases). CDR1 LNHDA and CDR2 SQIVND come from the germline V gene (reference sequence). CDR3 length: 15 amino acids. Trimming left V 7 bases short and J 7 bases short, with 20 bases between. The CDR3 DNA reads as TGTGCCAGTAAGATTAGCGCGGGGAGATTGAATGAGCAGTTCTTC. Translating gives CASKISAGRLNEQFF.

The rearrangement links TRBV28 to TRBJ2-5; no clear D. The J call is doubtful: the DNA matches TRBJ2-7 better. The CDR3 sequence is 13 residues long. Germline V lookup: CDR1 MDHEN, CDR2 SYDVKM. The CDR3, as DNA: TGTGCCAGCAGCTCGCCTTCCCCTTACGAGCAGTACTTC. This gives the protein CASSSPSPYEQYF.

The count of this clone is one. This chain links TRBV9 with TRBJ2-1, with 10 bases identical to TRBD2. There are 16 residues in the CDR3. Trimming took 2 bases from V and 4 from J; bases not matched to a gene: 6. Germline V gene data show CDR1 as SGDLS and CDR2 as YYNGEE. The CDR3 reads CASSVAGTSVYNEQFF. CDR3 coding DNA: TGTGCCAGCAGCGTCGCTGGGACTAGCGTTTACAATGAGCAGTTCTTC.

The chain has TRBV5-1 and TRBJ1-2; 8 positions agree with TRBD1. J lost 4 bases, V lost 1 base, and 6 bases had no gene match. This CDR3 region has 15 residues. Germline V gene sequence: CDR1 SGHRS, CDR2 YFSETQ. The CDR3 nucleotides are TGCGCCAGCAGCTTGAATACAGGGGGAGCCTATGGCTACACCTTC. The encoded protein is CASSLNTGGAYGYTF. Based on the CDR3 plus reference TRBV5-1 and TRBJ1-2, the full variable domain is KAGVTQTPRYLIKTRGQQVTLSCSPISGHRSVSWYQQTPGQGLQFLFEYFSETQRNKGNFPGRFSGRQFSNSRSEMNVSTLELGDSALYLCASSLNTGGAYGYTFGSGTRLTVV.

CDR3 bases: TGCGCCAGCAGAGAAGGGACGGGAGACTTCTACGAGCAGTACTTC. It yields the protein CASREGTGDFYEQYF. V is TRBV5-1 and J is TRBJ2-7, with TRBD2 as a possible D gene (6 bases). Trimming stripped 5 bases from V and 3 bases from J, with 18 bases between. The length of the CDR3 is 15 residues. CDR1 is SGHRS and CDR2 is YFSETQ in the germline V gene.

V is TRBV30 and J is TRBJ2-1; D possibly uses TRBD1 or TRBD2 (6 bases each). Looked up from germline, CDR1 is GTSNPN and CDR2 is SVGIG (reference sequence). Deletions cut 4 bases from V and 0 bases from J, with 13 bases between. This CDR3 comprises 15 residues. The CDR3 DNA reads as TGTGCCTGGATGGGGGGCTCCCGCTCCTACAATGAGCAGTTCTTC. Amino acids: CAWMGGSRSYNEQFF. Full variable domain (missing parts from reference TRBV30 and TRBJ2-1): SQTIHQWPATLVQPVGSPLSLECTVEGTSNPNLYWYRQAAGRGLQLLFYSVGIGQISSEVPQNLSASRPQDRQFILSSKKLLLSDSGFYLCAWMGGSRSYNEQFFGPGTRLTVL.

V usage is TRBV5-8 and J usage is TRBJ2-5; either TRBD1 or TRBD2 may fit D (5 bases each). The CDR3 contains 16 residues. In germline, CDR1 is SGHTS, CDR2 YDEGEE. The V gene lost 0 bases and the J gene lost 3 bases, with 15 bases spanning the gap. CDR3 region: CASSLGGMGFEETQYF. CDR3 in DNA: TGTGCCAGCAGCTTGGGGGGGATGGGTTTTGAAGAGACCCAGTACTTC.

The chain is built from TRBV4-1 and TRBJ2-3; 10 bases agree with TRBD2. CDR1 is MGHRA and CDR2 is YSYEKL in the germline V gene. V lost 3 bases to trimming and J lost 4 bases; unmatched junction nucleotides: 10. The CDR3 loop spans 17 amino acids. CDR3 in DNA: TGCGCCAGCAGCCAGACACCACTAGCGGGACGGGCAGATACGCAGTATTTT. Translation gives CASSQTPLAGRADTQYF.

This clone showed up just once. The V call is TRBV5-1, the J call TRBJ2-7; TRBD2 matches 7 bases. V dropped 3 bases and J dropped 6; count of bases not matched to a gene: 12. This CDR3 comprises 15 residues. Per germline, CDR1 SGHRS and CDR2 YFSETQ. The CDR3 region is CASSYIGGSSGEQYF. CDR3 sequence (DNA): TGCGCCAGCAGCTATATTGGCGGGAGCTCCGGCGAGCAGTACTTC.

The chain has TRBV20-1 and TRBJ2-1; tentatively, D is TRBD1 (5 bases). V lost 6 bases, J lost 10 bases, and 13 bases lay in between. The CDR3 has 11 residues. The germline CDR1 and CDR2 sequences are DFQATT and SNEGSKA (reference sequence). The CDR3 nucleotides are TGCAGTGCGGAAAGGGGTTGGGAGCAGTTCTTC. Residues: CSAERGWEQFF.

The chain links TRBV19 to TRBJ1-2; D ambiguous. V was clipped by 0 bases and J by 0 bases, with 11 bases between them. The CDR3 is 16 residues long. CDR1 LNHDA and CDR2 SQIVND come from the germline V gene (reference sequence). In DNA, the CDR3 is TGTGCCAGTAGTATAGACGTCAGGAGGCCTAACTATGGCTACACCTTC. Translation: CASSIDVRRPNYGYTF.

The chain employs TRBV4-1 and TRBJ2-3; D is perhaps TRBD1 or TRBD2 (5 bases each). V shed 1 base and J shed 6 bases, with 11 bases lying between them. The V gene's germline CDR1 is MGHRA and CDR2 YSYEKL. This CDR3 has 14 residues. The CDR3 loop is CASSQAGTWDTQYF. In nucleotides, the CDR3 is TGCGCCAGCAGCCAAGCCGGGACGTGGGATACGCAGTATTTT.

The rearrangement links TRBV5-5 to TRBJ2-7; D is unresolved. V dropped 2 bases and J dropped 2 bases, with 5 bases sitting between them. This CDR3 spans 12 amino acids. Germline V gene data show CDR1 as SGHKS and CDR2 as YYEKEE (reference sequence). CDR3 sequence reads: CASSLYTYEQYF. CDR3 nucleotide sequence: TGTGCCAGCAGCTTATACACCTACGAGCAGTACTTC.

The rearrangement links TRBV18 to TRBJ2-2; D gene ambiguous. The CDR3 has 16 amino acids. The germline CDR1 and CDR2 sequences are KGHSH and LQKENI. With 2 bases removed from V and 2 bases from J, the gap between germline ends came to 12 bases. The CDR3 sequence: CASSPFGPSNTGELFF. As DNA, the CDR3 is TGTGCCAGCTCACCATTCGGACCTTCCAACACCGGGGAGCTGTTTTTT.

This sequence joins TRBV2 and TRBJ1-2; perhaps TRBD1 as D (5 bases). Trimming removed 3 bases from V and 3 bases from J, with 11 bases in between. This CDR3 is 14 amino acids long. Germline V CDR1 and CDR2: SNHLY, FYNNEI. For the CDR3, the DNA is TGTGCCAGCAGTGATGGGGGGAATGACTATGGCTACACCTTC. Translated: CASSDGGNDYGYTF. The full variable domain, completed using reference TRBV2 and TRBJ1-2, is EPEVTQTPSHQVTQMGQEVILRCVPISNHLYFYWYRQILGQKVEFLVSFYNNEISEKSEIFDDQFSVERPDGSNFTLKIRSTKLEDSAMYFCASSDGGNDYGYTFGSGTRLTVV.

This clone was recorded a few times. V gene TRBV5-1 combines with J gene TRBJ1-1; 10 nucleotides align to TRBD1. The V gene end was trimmed by 2 bases and the J gene end by 3 bases; junction bases not matched to a gene: 4. The CDR3 has 15 residues. Per the germline V gene, CDR1 is SGHRS and CDR2 is YFSETQ. The CDR3 loop reads CASSFGGQGYTEAFF. CDR3 DNA: TGCGCCAGCAGCTTTGGGGGACAGGGGTACACTGAAGCTTTCTTT.

The V gene is TRBV5-1, the J gene TRBJ2-1; the match to TRBD2 covers 7 bases. V dropped 7 bases and J dropped 5; count of bases not matched to a gene: 9. CDR1 and CDR2 from the germline V gene are SGHRS and YFSETQ. The CDR3 has 14 amino acids. The chain's CDR3 is CASGTTLNDNEQFF. In DNA form, the CDR3 reads TGCGCCAGCGGGACTACCCTTAATGACAATGAGCAGTTCTTC.

The chain couples TRBV30 to TRBJ2-7; TRBD2 matches 9 bases. Germline values: CDR1 GTSNPN, CDR2 SVGIG (reference sequence). The CDR3 length is 16 residues. With 0 bases clipped from V and 4 bases from J, the junction kept 10 bases outside the gene matches. CDR3 sequence reads: CAWSVTGLTSGYEQYF. The DNA of the CDR3 is TGTGCCTGGAGTGTGACGGGATTGACTAGCGGTTACGAGCAGTACTTC.

This clone showed up just a few times. V and J are TRBV28 and TRBJ2-3, with 8 bases that match TRBD2. Germline CDR1 is MDHEN and CDR2 is SYDVKM. This CDR3 spans 14 amino acids. Trimming at V came to 7 bases and at J to 4 bases, leaving 7 bases not matched to a gene. CDR3 region: CASTQRTSSDTQYF. In DNA form, the CDR3 reads TGTGCCAGCACCCAAAGGACTAGCTCAGATACGCAGTATTTT.

This clone was detected only a few times. The rearrangement uses TRBV5-4 and TRBJ1-5, with 8 bases that match TRBD1. This CDR3 contains 13 residues. Germline loops: CDR1 SGHNT, CDR2 YYREEE (reference sequence). The trim removed 4 bases at V and 4 bases at J, leaving 1 base unmatched. CDR3 protein: CASSRDRNQPQHF. CDR3 coding DNA: TGTGCCAGCAGCCGGGACAGGAATCAGCCCCAGCATTTT. The full variable domain, rest sourced from reference TRBV5-4 and TRBJ1-5, is ETGVTQSPTHLIKTRGQQVTLRCSSQSGHNTVSWYQQALGQGPQFIFQYYREEENGRGNFPPRFSGLQFPNYSSELNVNALELDDSALYLCASSRDRNQPQHFGDGTRLSIL.

The rearrangement links TRBV7-8 to TRBJ2-1, with D uncertain. The germline V gene has CDR1 SGHVS and CDR2 FQNEAQ. The germline V and J ends were trimmed by 2 bases and 9 bases, with 11 bases remaining between them. The CDR3 has 13 amino acids. CDR3 loop: CASSLTPTSEQFF. For the CDR3, the DNA is TGTGCCAGCAGCTTAACCCCTACCAGTGAGCAGTTCTTC. The complete variable domain, with remaining parts taken from reference TRBV7-8 and TRBJ2-1, reads GAGVSQSPRYKVAKRGQDVALRCDPISGHVSLFWYQQALGQGPEFLTYFQNEAQLDKSGLPSDRFFAERPEGSVSTLKIQRTQQEDSAVYLCASSLTPTSEQFFGPGTRLTVL.

The rearrangement links TRBV6-6 to TRBJ2-7; a weak D match, TRBD2 (6 bases). CDR1 is MNHNY, CDR2 SVGAGI, per germline (reference sequence). V lost 4 bases to trimming and J lost 2 bases, with 12 bases between them. This CDR3 has 14 amino acids. CDR3 sequence (DNA): TGTGCCAGCAGTTTTGGGGGGTACGCCTACGAGCAGTACTTC. It specifies CASSFGGYAYEQYF.

This clone occurred a few times. This chain links TRBV11-3 with TRBJ2-1, with D possibly called TRBD1 or TRBD2 (5 bases each). Germline lookup yields CDR1 SGHNT and CDR2 YENEEA. V lost 3 bases and J lost 4, with 10 bases in between. This CDR3 is 14 amino acids long. The CDR3 region has the DNA TGTGCCAGCAGCTTGGGACGGGATTACAATGAGCAGTTCTTC. It codes for CASSLGRDYNEQFF.

There are a few counts of this clone. The rearrangement joins TRBV4-1 to TRBJ2-1; possible D gene TRBD1, 5 bases. V lost 0 bases and J lost 4, with 13 bases in between. The CDR3 totals 16 residues. The V gene's germline CDR1 is MGHRA and CDR2 YSYEKL. The CDR3 here is CASSQDEQEPYNEQFF. The CDR3 nucleotides are TGCGCCAGCAGCCAAGATGAACAGGAGCCGTACAATGAGCAGTTCTTC.

This rearrangement joins TRBV4-1 to TRBJ2-7; D gene uncertain. Germline CDR1 and CDR2: MGHRA and YSYEKL. The CDR3 loop spans 17 amino acids. The V end lost 1 base, the J end lost 0 bases, and 16 bases lay between the germline ends. CDR3 amino acids: CASSQVAPDPISYEQYF. The CDR3 DNA sequence: TGCGCCAGCAGCCAAGTTGCTCCAGACCCGATCTCCTACGAGCAGTACTTC.

This clone has only a few counts. The chain couples TRBV5-1 to TRBJ2-7; D may be TRBD2 (6 bases). The germline V gene encodes CDR1 SGHRS and CDR2 YFSETQ. CDR3 length: 14 residues. The ends were cut back, 4 bases at V and 0 bases at J, with 11 bases in the middle. The chain's CDR3 is CASSPAGSSYEQYF. CDR3 nucleotide sequence: TGCGCCAGCAGCCCCGCGGGAAGCTCCTACGAGCAGTACTTC.

V and J are TRBV10-1 and TRBJ2-1, with 7 nucleotides matching TRBD1. V was clipped by 5 bases and J by 9 bases; unmatched bases: 4. Germline-derived CDR1 and CDR2 are WNHNN and SYGVQD (reference sequence). CDR3 length: 12 amino acids. The CDR3 DNA reads TGCGCCAGCAGTTTCTCAGGGGGTGAGCAGTTCTTC. Translated, it gives CASSFSGGEQFF.

The gene calls are TRBV2 and TRBJ2-2, with a possible D match to TRBD2 (5 bases). Germline values: CDR1 SNHLY, CDR2 FYNNEI. V was cut by 4 bases and J by 9 bases, with 12 bases left in between. This CDR3 comprises 13 residues. CDR3 region: CASSVGAGWELFF. The CDR3 DNA reads as TGTGCCAGCAGTGTGGGCGCGGGTTGGGAGCTGTTTTTT.